Reported below is one T cell receptor beta chain. Its antigen is not known. This CDR3 is 15 amino acids long. V shed 5 bases, J shed 10 bases, and the junction held 12 bases outside the gene matches. Germline loops: CDR1 MNHEY, CDR2 SVGAGI. The data stem from a study of PD-1 blockade in classical Hodgkin lymphoma. Study-wide results and limits: At C4D1, TCR diversity had climbed significantly for CD4+ cells, though not for CD8+ cells. Whoever responded completely had baseline diversity much like that seen in newly diagnosed patients.

The table came from immunoSEQ multiplex PCR; TCRdb's copy has only in-frame clones and leaves some out. The repertoire holds 19,000 or so clones, 76% seen once, with around 40% in the top ten. Time point defined: cycle 4 day 1 (C4D1), after 5 to 7 weeks of nivolumab. No patient escaped relapse after autologous stem cell transplantation, and brentuximab vedotin exposure varied. The chain links TRBV6-5 to TRBJ2-1, with 9 bases aligning to TRBD1. The receptor comes from a human donor with classical Hodgkin lymphoma. The specimen was peripheral blood mononuclear cells (PBMCs), collected before the fourth cycle of nivolumab. The CDR3 loop reads CASSLDRGVQGEQFF. CDR3 DNA sequence: TGTGCCAGCAGTCTCGACAGGGGGGTCCAAGGGGAGCAGTTCTTC.